This TCR beta chain stems from a study of beta chain features in type 1 diabetes. The study's findings and limits: Type 1 diabetes patients had VDJ junctions that carried fewer insertions and more deletions. Type 1 diabetes patients had moderately but significantly shorter TCRB CDR3s in all four CD4+ subsets.

Without exception, sorted populations had purity beyond 95%. The investigators reverse transcribed all of the isolated RNA, so they sequenced expressed TCRB transcripts. The data were produced by immunoSEQ multiplex PCR, yet TCRdb's version contains in-frame clones alone and is incomplete. The repertoire holds 850,000 to 900,000 clones, with 17% as singletons. This clone showed up just a few times. Its matching antigen is unknown. The same CDR3 arises from other DNA sequences in this sample as well. The CDR3 covers 15 residues. J lost 4 bases, V lost 4 bases, and 3 bases had no gene match. Germline V lookup: CDR1 LNHDA, CDR2 SQIVND (reference sequence).

The sequence was obtained from a woman younger than 35 in good health. The sequenced material came from naive CD4+ T cells from blood. The chain combines TRBV19 with TRBJ2-1, with 11 bases aligning to TRBD2. Here the CDR3 DNA reads TGTGCCAGTAGTACCGGGACTAGCGGTTACAATGAGCAGTTCTTC. Protein product: CASSTGTSGYNEQFF.